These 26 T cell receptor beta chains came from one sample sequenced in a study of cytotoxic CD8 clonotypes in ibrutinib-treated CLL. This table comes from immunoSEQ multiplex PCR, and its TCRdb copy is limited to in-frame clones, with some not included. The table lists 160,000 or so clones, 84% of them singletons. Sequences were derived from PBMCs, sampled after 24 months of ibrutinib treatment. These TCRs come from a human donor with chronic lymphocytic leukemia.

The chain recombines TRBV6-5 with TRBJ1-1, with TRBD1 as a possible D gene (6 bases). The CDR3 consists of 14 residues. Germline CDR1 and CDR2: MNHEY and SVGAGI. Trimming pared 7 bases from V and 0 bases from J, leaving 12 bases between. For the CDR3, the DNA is TGTGCCAGCAAATTTACAGGGATGAACACTGAAGCTTTCTTT. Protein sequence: CASKFTGMNTEAFF.

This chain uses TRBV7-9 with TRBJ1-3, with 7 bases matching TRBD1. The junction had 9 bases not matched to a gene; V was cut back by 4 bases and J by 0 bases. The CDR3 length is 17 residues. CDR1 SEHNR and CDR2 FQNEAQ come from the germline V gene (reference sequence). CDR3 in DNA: TGTGCCAGCAGCTCACCCAGGGGGGGTAGCTCTGGAAACACCATATATTTT. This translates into CASSSPRGGSSGNTIYF. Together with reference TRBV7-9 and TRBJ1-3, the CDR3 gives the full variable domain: DTGVSQNPRHKITKRGQNVTFRCDPISEHNRLYWYRQTLGQGPEFLTYFQNEAQLEKSRLLSDRFSAERPKGSFSTLEIQRTEQGDSAMYLCASSSPRGGSSGNTIYFGEGSWLTVV.

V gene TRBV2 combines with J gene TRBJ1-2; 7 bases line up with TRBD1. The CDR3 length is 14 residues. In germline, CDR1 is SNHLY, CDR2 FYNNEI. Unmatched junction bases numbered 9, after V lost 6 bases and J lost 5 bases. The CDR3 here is CASSATGSGYGYTF. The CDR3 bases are TGTGCCAGCAGCGCGACAGGGTCTGGTTATGGCTACACCTTC.

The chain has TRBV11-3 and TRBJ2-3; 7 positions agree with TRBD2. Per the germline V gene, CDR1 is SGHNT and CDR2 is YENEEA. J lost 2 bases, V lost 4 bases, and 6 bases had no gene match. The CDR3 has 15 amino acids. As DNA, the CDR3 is TGTGCCAGCAGCTCTGCGGGAGACCTCACAGATACGCAGTATTTT. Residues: CASSSAGDLTDTQYF.

CDR3 loop: CASSYDSNSGNTIYF. The CDR3 nucleotides are TGTGCCAGCAGTTACGACTCCAACTCTGGAAACACCATATATTTT. V and J are TRBV6-6 and TRBJ1-3, with no clear D. Germline V gene lookup returns CDR1 MNHNY and CDR2 SVGAGI (reference sequence). The CDR3 totals 15 residues. Between the trimmed V and J ends, which lost 2 bases and 0 bases, there was a span of 8 bases.

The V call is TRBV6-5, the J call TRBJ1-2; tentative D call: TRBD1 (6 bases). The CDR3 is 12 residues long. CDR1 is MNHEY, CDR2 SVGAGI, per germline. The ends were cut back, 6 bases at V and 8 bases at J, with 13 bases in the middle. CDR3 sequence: CASRLQGGGYTF. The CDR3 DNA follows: TGTGCCAGCAGATTACAGGGAGGCGGCTACACCTTC.

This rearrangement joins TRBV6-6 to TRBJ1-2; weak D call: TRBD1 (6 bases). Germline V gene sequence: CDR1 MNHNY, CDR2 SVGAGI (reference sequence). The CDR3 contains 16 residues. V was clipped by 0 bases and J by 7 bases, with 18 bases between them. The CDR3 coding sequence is TGTGCCAGCAGTTACTCGACAGGACGGGATCCGGTTGGCTACACCTTC. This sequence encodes CASSYSTGRDPVGYTF.

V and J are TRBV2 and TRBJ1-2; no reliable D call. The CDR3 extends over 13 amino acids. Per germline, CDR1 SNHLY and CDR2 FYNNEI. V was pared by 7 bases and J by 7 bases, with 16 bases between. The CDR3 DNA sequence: TGTGCCAGCACCACCAGCCCGGGAAGTGGCTACACCTTC. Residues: CASTTSPGSGYTF.

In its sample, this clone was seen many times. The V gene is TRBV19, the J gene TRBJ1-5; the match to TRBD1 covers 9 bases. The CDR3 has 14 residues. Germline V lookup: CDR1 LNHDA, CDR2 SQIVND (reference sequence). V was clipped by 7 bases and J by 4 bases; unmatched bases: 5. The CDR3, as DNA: TGTGCCAGTAACGACAGGGGGGAAAATCAGCCCCAGCATTTT. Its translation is CASNDRGENQPQHF.

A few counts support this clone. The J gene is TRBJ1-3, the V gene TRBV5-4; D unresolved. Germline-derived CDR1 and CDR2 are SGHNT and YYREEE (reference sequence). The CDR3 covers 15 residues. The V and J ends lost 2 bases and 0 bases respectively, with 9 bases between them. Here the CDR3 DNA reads TGTGCCAGCAGCTTACCAGCGATCTCTGGAAACACCATATATTTT. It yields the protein CASSLPAISGNTIYF.

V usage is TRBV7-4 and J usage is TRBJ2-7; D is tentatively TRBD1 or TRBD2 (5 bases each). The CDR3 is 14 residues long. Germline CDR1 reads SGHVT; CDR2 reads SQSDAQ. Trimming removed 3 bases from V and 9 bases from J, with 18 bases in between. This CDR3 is CASSFLGRGVVQYF. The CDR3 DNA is TGTGCCAGCAGCTTTCTGGGACGAGGGGTAGTGCAGTACTTC. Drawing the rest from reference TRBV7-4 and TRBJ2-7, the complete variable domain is GAGVSQSPRYKVAKRGRDVALRCDSISGHVTLYWYRQTLGQGSEVLTYSQSDAQRDKSGRPSGRFSAERPERSVSTLKIQRTEQGDSAVYLCASSFLGRGVVQYFGPGTRLTVT.

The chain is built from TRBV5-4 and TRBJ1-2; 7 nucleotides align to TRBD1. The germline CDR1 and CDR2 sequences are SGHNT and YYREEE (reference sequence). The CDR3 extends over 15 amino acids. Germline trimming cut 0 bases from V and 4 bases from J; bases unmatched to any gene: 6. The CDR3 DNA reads TGTGCCAGCAGCTTGGCCGGGACAGCGTTCTATGGCTACACCTTC. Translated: CASSLAGTAFYGYTF.

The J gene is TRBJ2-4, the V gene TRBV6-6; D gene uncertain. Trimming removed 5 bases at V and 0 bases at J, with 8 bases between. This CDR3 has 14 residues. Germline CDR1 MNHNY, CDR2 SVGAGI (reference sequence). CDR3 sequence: CASSALLAKNIQYF. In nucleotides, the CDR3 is TGTGCCAGCAGTGCCCTACTAGCCAAAAACATTCAGTACTTC.

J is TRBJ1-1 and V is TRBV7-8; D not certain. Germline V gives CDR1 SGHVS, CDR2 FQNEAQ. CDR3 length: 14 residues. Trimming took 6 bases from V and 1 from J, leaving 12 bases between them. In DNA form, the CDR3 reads TGTGCCAGCAGGCTTAGAAGACAGAACACTGAAGCTTTCTTT. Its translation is CASRLRRQNTEAFF.

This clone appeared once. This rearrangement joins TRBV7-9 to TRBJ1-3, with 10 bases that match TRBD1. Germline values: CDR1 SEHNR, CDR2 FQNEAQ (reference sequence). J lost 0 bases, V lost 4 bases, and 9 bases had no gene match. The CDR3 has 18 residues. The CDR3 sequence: CASSSGSGTGDSGNTIYF. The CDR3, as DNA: TGTGCCAGCAGCTCCGGATCCGGGACAGGGGACTCTGGAAACACCATATATTTT.

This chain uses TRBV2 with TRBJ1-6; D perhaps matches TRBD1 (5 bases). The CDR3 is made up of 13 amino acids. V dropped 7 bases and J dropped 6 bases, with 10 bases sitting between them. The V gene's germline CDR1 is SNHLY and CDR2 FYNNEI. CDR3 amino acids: CASIPGFNSPLHF. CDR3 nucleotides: TGTGCCAGCATCCCAGGGTTTAATTCACCCCTCCACTTT.

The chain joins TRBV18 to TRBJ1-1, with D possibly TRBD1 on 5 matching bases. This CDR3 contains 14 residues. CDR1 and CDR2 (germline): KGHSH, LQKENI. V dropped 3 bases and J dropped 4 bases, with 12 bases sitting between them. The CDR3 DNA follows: TGTGCCAGCTCACCCCCAGGGCTTAGCACTGAAGCTTTCTTT. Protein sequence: CASSPPGLSTEAFF. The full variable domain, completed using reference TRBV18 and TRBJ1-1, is NAGVMQNPRHLVRRRGQEARLRCSPMKGHSHVYWYRQLPEEGLKFMVYLQKENIIDESGMPKERFSAEFPKEGPSILRIQQVVRGDSAAYFCASSPPGLSTEAFFGQGTRLTVV.

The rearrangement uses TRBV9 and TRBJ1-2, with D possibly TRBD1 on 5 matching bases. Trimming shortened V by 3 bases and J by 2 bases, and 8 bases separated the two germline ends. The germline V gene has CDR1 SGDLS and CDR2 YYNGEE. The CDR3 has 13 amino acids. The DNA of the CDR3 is TGTGCCAGCAGCGAACGGGGCAACTATGGCTACACCTTC. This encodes CASSERGNYGYTF. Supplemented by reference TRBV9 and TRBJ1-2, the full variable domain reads DSGVTQTPKHLITATGQRVTLRCSPRSGDLSVYWYQQSLDQGLQFLIQYYNGEERAKGNILERFSAQQFPDLHSELNLSSLELGDSALYFCASSERGNYGYTFGSGTRLTVV.

In DNA form, the CDR3 reads TGTGCCAGCAGTTACGGTGGGCAGATCACAGATACGCAGTATTTT. Amino acid sequence: CASSYGGQITDTQYF. The chain links TRBV6-6 to TRBJ2-3; D gene ambiguous. CDR1 is MNHNY, CDR2 SVGAGI, per germline (reference sequence). Trimming shortened V by 2 bases and J by 2 bases, and 11 bases separated the two germline ends. The CDR3 runs 15 residues.

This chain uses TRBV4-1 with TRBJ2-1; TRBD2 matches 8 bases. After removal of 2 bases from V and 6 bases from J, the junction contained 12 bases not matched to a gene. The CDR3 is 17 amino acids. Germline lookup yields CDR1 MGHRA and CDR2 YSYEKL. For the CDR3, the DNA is TGCGCCAGCAGCCAAAAATTACTAGCGGCCTCTACCAATGAGCAGTTCTTC. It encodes CASSQKLLAASTNEQFF.

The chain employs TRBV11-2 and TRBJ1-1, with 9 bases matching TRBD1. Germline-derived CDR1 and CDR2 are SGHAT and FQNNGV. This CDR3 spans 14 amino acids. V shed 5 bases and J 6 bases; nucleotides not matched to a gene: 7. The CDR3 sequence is CASSLTGGRAEAFF. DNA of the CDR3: TGTGCCAGCAGCCTAACAGGGGGCCGGGCTGAAGCTTTCTTT.

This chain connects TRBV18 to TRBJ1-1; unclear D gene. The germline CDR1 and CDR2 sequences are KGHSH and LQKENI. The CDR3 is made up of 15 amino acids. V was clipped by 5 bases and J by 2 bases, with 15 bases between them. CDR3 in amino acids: CASSARKTENTEAFF. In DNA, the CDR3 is TGTGCCAGCTCAGCACGAAAGACGGAAAACACTGAAGCTTTCTTT.

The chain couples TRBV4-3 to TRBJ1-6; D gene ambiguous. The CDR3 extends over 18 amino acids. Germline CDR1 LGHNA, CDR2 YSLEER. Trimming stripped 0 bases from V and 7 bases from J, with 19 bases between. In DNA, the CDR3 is TGCGCCAGCAGCCAAGATCCGGCGAGGGCCAATGCGAATTCACCCCTCCACTTT. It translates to CASSQDPARANANSPLHF.

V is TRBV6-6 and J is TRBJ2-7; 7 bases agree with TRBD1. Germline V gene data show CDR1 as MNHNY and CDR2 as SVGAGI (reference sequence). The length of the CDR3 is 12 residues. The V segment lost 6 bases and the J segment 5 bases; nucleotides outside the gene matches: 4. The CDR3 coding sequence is TGTGCCAGCAGCCTACAGGGGAACGAGCAGTACTTC. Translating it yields CASSLQGNEQYF.

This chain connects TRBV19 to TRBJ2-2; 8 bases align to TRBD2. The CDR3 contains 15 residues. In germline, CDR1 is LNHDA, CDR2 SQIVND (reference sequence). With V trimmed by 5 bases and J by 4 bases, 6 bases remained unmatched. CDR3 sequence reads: CASSASGSVTGELFF. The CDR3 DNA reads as TGTGCCAGTAGTGCCAGCGGGAGTGTCACCGGGGAGCTGTTTTTT.

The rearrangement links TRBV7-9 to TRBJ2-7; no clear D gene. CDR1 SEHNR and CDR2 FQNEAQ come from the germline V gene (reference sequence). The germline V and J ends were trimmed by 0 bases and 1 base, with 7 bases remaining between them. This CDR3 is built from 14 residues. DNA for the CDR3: TGTGCCAGCAGCTTAGCGCTGAATTCCTACGAGCAGTACTTC. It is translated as CASSLALNSYEQYF.